This T cell receptor beta chain is drawn from a study of T cells in Graves' hyperthyroidism and ophthalmopathy. The V and J ends lost 10 bases and 5 bases, in that order; junction bases with no gene match: 11. The germline V gene encodes CDR1 MNHNS and CDR2 SASEGT. The CDR3 consists of 14 residues. It was roughly 10 ml of fresh peripheral blood that supplied the PBMCs. Study-wide findings and caveats: Most thyroid clonotypes expanded above 0.001 were also detected in blood.

This clonotype has more than one count but fewer than ten. Its antigen is not identified. Template material for amplifying TCR beta CDR3 regions consisted of RNA transcripts. First-round RT-PCR of the TCR CDR3 relied on the HTBI primer set. TCRdb re-called the multiplex PCR reads with MiXCR, one entry per CDR3 protein. The data contain about 290,000 distinct CDR3 sequences, 10% to 15% of them singletons. The specimen sequenced was blood. The V gene is TRBV6-1, the J gene TRBJ2-3; 8 nucleotides match TRBD2. This TCR was recovered from a young woman with Graves' hyperthyroidism that later progressed to Graves' ophthalmopathy. The CDR3 region is CATGGREVEDTQYF. CDR3 nucleotides: TGTGCCACCGGGGGGCGGGAGGTCGAAGATACGCAGTATTTT.